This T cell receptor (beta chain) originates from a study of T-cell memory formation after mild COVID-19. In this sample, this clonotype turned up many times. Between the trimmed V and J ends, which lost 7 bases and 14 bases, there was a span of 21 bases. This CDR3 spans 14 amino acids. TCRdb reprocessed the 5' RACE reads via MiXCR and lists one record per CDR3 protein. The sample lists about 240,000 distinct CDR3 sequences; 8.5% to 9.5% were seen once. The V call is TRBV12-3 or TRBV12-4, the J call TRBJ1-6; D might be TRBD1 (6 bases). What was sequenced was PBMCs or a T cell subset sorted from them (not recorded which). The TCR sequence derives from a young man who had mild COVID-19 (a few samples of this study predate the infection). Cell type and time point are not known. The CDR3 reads CASTQTGRPGSLHF. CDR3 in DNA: TGTGCCAGCACCCAGACAGGACGCCCAGGATCCCTCCACTTT.